This T cell receptor beta chain came from a study of blood T cell repertoires in COVID-19. Looking at the study overall: Nucleic acid was either cDNA or gDNA, and it came from T cells, B-cell-depleted T cells, or PBMCs.

Generated by immunoSEQ multiplex PCR, the TCRdb table keeps only in-frame clones and is missing some. The data hold about 400,000 clones, with around nine tenths observed a single time. The CDR3 has 12 amino acids. V gave up 6 bases and J gave up 6 bases, with 11 bases separating them. The gene calls are TRBV12-3 or TRBV12-4 and TRBJ1-1; D is uncertain. This clonotype was sampled from a woman in her fifties or sixties who had recovered from COVID-19. The sequencing sample was made of PBMCs or T cells enriched from blood (not recorded which). The CDR3 sequence is CASRRRSPEAFF. The CDR3 DNA reads TGTGCCAGCAGGAGGAGATCGCCTGAAGCTTTCTTT.